This is a list of T cell receptor beta chains from one sample in a study of Graves' ophthalmopathy and Graves' hyperthyroidism. TCRdb ran MiXCR on the multiplex PCR reads and lists one entry per CDR3 protein. The table shows about 400,000 distinct CDR3 sequences, with under 25% occurring only once. The source material was peripheral blood. The receptor source for this set is a woman aged 18 to 35 with stable Graves' hyperthyroidism. Each CDR3 is given with its conserved first and last residue. Fields, in order: D gene, J gene, V gene, clone size, CDR3 DNA, CDR3 protein. The D gene is left open where the match is weak. Clone size is shown for a subset of rows, as once, few, many or a class of expanded clone.

D: TRBD2; J: TRBJ2-2; V: TRBV5-1; size: few; DNA: TGCGCCAGCAGCTTGACGGGAGGTGCCGGGGAGCTGTTTTTT; CDR3: CASSLTGGAGELFF
D: -; J: TRBJ2-7; V: TRBV28; size: many; DNA: TGTGCCAGCAGTCACAGGGAGACCCCCTACGAGCAGTACTTC; CDR3: CASSHRETPYEQYF
D: TRBD1; J: TRBJ1-1; V: TRBV4-3; size: -; DNA: TGCGCCAGCAGCCAAGACAGGGGGAACTCTGAAGCTTTCTTT; CDR3: CASSQDRGNSEAFF
D: TRBD2; J: TRBJ2-5; V: TRBV9; size: many; DNA: TGTGCCAGCAGCGTAGTAGCGGGGTCCCAAGAGACCCAGTACTTC; CDR3: CASSVVAGSQETQYF
D: TRBD1; J: TRBJ2-7; V: TRBV15; size: few; DNA: TGTGCCACCAGCCTAGGGGGCGGCTACGAGCAGTACTTC; CDR3: CATSLGGGYEQYF
D: TRBD1; J: TRBJ2-5; V: TRBV5-6; size: many; DNA: TGTGCCAGCAGCTACCCGTGGGACAGGGGTTTCAAAGAGACCCAGTACTTC; CDR3: CASSYPWDRGFKETQYF
D: -; J: TRBJ2-7; V: TRBV28; size: many; DNA: TGTGCCAGCAGTTCCGAACCCTACGAGCAGTACTTC; CDR3: CASSSEPYEQYF
D: -; J: TRBJ1-2; V: TRBV28; size: -; DNA: TGTGCCAGCACCCCCGGGATCCTCAAATATGGCTACACCTTC; CDR3: CASTPGILKYGYTF
D: TRBD1; J: TRBJ1-5; V: TRBV5-1; size: few; DNA: TGCGCCAGCAGCGACGGACAGGGAGGTCAGCCCCAGCATTTT; CDR3: CASSDGQGGQPQHF
D: -; J: TRBJ2-5; V: TRBV19; size: many; DNA: TGTGCCAGTAGTACTCTGTACCAAGAGACCCAGTACTTC; CDR3: CASSTLYQETQYF
D: -; J: TRBJ1-2; V: TRBV12-3/TRBV12-4; size: many; DNA: TGTGCCAGCAGCACCCTTCGGGGGGGCTATGGCTACACCTTC; CDR3: CASSTLRGGYGYTF
D: -; J: TRBJ2-2; V: TRBV12-3/TRBV12-4; size: many; DNA: TGTGCCAGCAGTTTAGTGGGAACCGGGGAGCTGTTTTTT; CDR3: CASSLVGTGELFF
D: -; J: TRBJ2-7; V: TRBV7-8; size: few; DNA: TGTGCCAGCAGCTTAGCGGGACACGTCGGCTCCTACGAGCAGTACTTC; CDR3: CASSLAGHVGSYEQYF
D: -; J: TRBJ2-7; V: TRBV7-8; size: many; DNA: TGTGCCAGCAGCCACCAAAGTAGCGCCTACGAGCAGTACTTC; CDR3: CASSHQSSAYEQYF
D: TRBD1; J: TRBJ1-5; V: TRBV4-2; size: -; DNA: TGTGCCAGCAGCCAGTCTCCGGGACAGGGGGCTTTGAGCAATCAGCCCCAGCATTTT; CDR3: CASSQSPGQGALSNQPQHF
D: -; J: TRBJ1-2; V: TRBV9; size: -; DNA: TGTGCCAGCAGCGTAACGGATTACTATGGCTACACCTTC; CDR3: CASSVTDYYGYTF
D: TRBD2; J: TRBJ2-5; V: TRBV6-5; size: many; DNA: TGTGCCAGCAGTTACTCGATGGGACTAGCGGGAGTGGGGGAGATCCAGTACTTC; CDR3: CASSYSMGLAGVGEIQYF
D: -; J: TRBJ2-7; V: TRBV27; size: -; DNA: TGTGCCAGCAGCCCCGTCTCGGCTAGTGGGGCTAAAGAGCAGTACTTC; CDR3: CASSPVSASGAKEQYF
D: -; J: TRBJ2-5; V: TRBV12-3/TRBV12-4; size: -; DNA: TGTGCCAGCAGTCACCGTCGGCCTCAAGAGACCCAGTACTTC; CDR3: CASSHRRPQETQYF
D: -; J: TRBJ1-2; V: TRBV29-1; size: few; DNA: TGCAGCGTGGAACACAATGGAGATGGCTACACCTTC; CDR3: CSVEHNGDGYTF
D: TRBD1; J: TRBJ2-5; V: TRBV29-1; size: many; DNA: TGCAGCGTTGGGGGACAGGGGGAGACCCAGTACTTC; CDR3: CSVGGQGETQYF
D: -; J: TRBJ1-6; V: TRBV28; size: many; DNA: TGTGCCAGCAGTTTAGGAGTAGGACGAATTGCTTCACCCCTCCACTTT; CDR3: CASSLGVGRIASPLHF
D: -; J: TRBJ2-2; V: TRBV2; size: few; DNA: TGTGCCAGCATAGAAGCGGTTGACGGGGAGCTGTTTTTT; CDR3: CASIEAVDGELFF
D: TRBD1; J: TRBJ2-2; V: TRBV5-1; size: many; DNA: TGCGCCAGCAGCTTGGGTCCGTGGACAGGCACCGGGGAGCTGTTTTTT; CDR3: CASSLGPWTGTGELFF
D: -; J: TRBJ2-2; V: TRBV6-4; size: many; DNA: TGTGCCAGCAGTACGGGGAACAGACAAATAACCGGGGAGCTGTTTTTT; CDR3: CASSTGNRQITGELFF
D: -; J: TRBJ1-1; V: TRBV7-2; size: -; DNA: TGTGCCAGCAGCTTAGAACTTAACCCCTTGGCTTTCTTT; CDR3: CASSLELNPLAFF
D: -; J: TRBJ1-5; V: TRBV25-1; size: once; DNA: TGTGCCAGCAGCGACAGGACTAATCAGCCCCAGCATTTT; CDR3: CASSDRTNQPQHF
D: -; J: TRBJ1-2; V: TRBV12-3/TRBV12-4; size: -; DNA: TGTGCCAGCAGCATAATGGGACCTTCCTATGGCTACACCTTC; CDR3: CASSIMGPSYGYTF
D: TRBD1; J: TRBJ1-1; V: TRBV6-1; size: -; DNA: TGTGCCAGCAGTGGCCGGGACAGGGAAGCTTTCTTT; CDR3: CASSGRDREAFF
D: TRBD1; J: TRBJ2-5; V: TRBV24-1; size: few; DNA: TGTGCCACCAGTGATTTTAGTGAGACAGGGGGTTCACAGACCCAGTACTTC; CDR3: CATSDFSETGGSQTQYF
D: -; J: TRBJ2-5; V: TRBV20-1; size: many; DNA: TGCAGTGCTAGGGGGGTACAAGAGACCCAGTACTTC; CDR3: CSARGVQETQYF
D: -; J: TRBJ2-7; V: TRBV4-3; size: many; DNA: TGCGCCAGCAGCCAAGATATAGTAACTGGTTTCGAGCAGTACTTC; CDR3: CASSQDIVTGFEQYF
D: -; J: TRBJ1-6; V: TRBV20-1; size: many; DNA: TGCAGTGCTAGAAGGCAGTCTAGCTCCTATAATTCACCCCTCCACTTT; CDR3: CSARRQSSSYNSPLHF
D: -; J: TRBJ2-2; V: TRBV27; size: many; DNA: TGTGCCAGCAACCTACAGGGCGCCGGGGAGCTGTTTTTT; CDR3: CASNLQGAGELFF
D: -; J: TRBJ2-7; V: TRBV28; size: many; DNA: TGTGCCAGCAGTTGGGCCTACGAGCAGTACTTC; CDR3: CASSWAYEQYF
D: -; J: TRBJ2-5; V: TRBV25-1; size: many; DNA: TGTGCCAGCAGTGGAGGCCTCGGGGCTTGGGAGACCCAGTACTTC; CDR3: CASSGGLGAWETQYF
D: -; J: TRBJ1-1; V: TRBV6-2/TRBV6-3; size: few; DNA: TGTGCCAGCAGTTACAGCGGTGGGGGGGCGAAGACTGAAGCTTTCTTT; CDR3: CASSYSGGGAKTEAFF
D: TRBD1; J: TRBJ2-5; V: TRBV27; size: many; DNA: TGCGCCAGCAGTCCCTGGACAGGGGGGCAAGAGACCCAGTACTTC; CDR3: CASSPWTGGQETQYF
D: -; J: TRBJ1-1; V: TRBV29-1; size: many; DNA: TGCAGCGTTGAATCTAATGGGGGTTATGCTGAAGCTTTCTTT; CDR3: CSVESNGGYAEAFF
D: -; J: TRBJ2-7; V: TRBV5-1; size: many; DNA: TGCGCCAGCAGCTTGGTGAGCGGGTACGAGCAGTACTTC; CDR3: CASSLVSGYEQYF
D: TRBD2; J: TRBJ2-5; V: TRBV4-2; size: -; DNA: TGTGCCAGCAGCCAAGATCCTAGCGGGAGTGGAGAGACCCAGTACTTC; CDR3: CASSQDPSGSGETQYF
D: TRBD1; J: TRBJ1-1; V: TRBV12-5; size: -; DNA: TGTGCTAGTGCCATGGACAGGGAAACTGAAGCTTTCTTT; CDR3: CASAMDRETEAFF
D: -; J: TRBJ2-7; V: TRBV28; size: -; DNA: TGTGCCAGCAGTCCCCCCGGGACGGGGCGATACGAGCAGTACTTC; CDR3: CASSPPGTGRYEQYF
D: TRBD2; J: TRBJ2-5; V: TRBV29-1; size: many; DNA: TGCAGCGTTGGTCTAGCGGTGGGAACGGAGACCCAGTACTTC; CDR3: CSVGLAVGTETQYF
D: TRBD1; J: TRBJ2-7; V: TRBV20-1; size: many; DNA: TGCAGTGCACCTCGGCCGGACAGGTCCCTCCAGCAGTACTTC; CDR3: CSAPRPDRSLQQYF